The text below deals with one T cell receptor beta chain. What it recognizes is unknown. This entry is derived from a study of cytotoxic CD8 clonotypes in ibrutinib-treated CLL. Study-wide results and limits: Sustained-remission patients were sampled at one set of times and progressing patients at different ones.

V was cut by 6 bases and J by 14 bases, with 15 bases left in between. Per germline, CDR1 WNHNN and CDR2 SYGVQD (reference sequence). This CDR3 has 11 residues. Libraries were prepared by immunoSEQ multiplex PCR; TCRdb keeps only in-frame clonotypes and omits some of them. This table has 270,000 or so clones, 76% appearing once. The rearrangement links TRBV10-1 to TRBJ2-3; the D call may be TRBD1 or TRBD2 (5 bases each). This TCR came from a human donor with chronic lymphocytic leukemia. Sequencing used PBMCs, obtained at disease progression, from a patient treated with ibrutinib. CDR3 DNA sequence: TGCGCCAGCAGCGCCGGGGCTTGGCCGTATTTT. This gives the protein CASSAGAWPYF.